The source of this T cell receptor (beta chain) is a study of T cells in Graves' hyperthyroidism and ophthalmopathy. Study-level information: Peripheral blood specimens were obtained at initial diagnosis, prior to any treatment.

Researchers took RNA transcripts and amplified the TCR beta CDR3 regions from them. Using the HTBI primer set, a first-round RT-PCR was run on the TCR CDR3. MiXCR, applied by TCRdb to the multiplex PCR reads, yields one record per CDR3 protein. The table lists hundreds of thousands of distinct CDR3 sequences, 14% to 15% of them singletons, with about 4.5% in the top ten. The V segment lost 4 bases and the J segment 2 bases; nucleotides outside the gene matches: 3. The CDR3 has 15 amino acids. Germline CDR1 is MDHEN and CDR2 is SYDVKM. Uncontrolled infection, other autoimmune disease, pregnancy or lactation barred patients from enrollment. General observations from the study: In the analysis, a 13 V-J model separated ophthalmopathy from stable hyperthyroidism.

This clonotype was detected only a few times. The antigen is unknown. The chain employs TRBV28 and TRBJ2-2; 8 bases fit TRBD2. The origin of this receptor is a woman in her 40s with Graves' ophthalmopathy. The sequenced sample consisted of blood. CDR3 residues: CASSSGGGNTGELFF. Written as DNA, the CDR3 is TGTGCCAGCAGTTCGGGAGGGGGAAACACCGGGGAGCTGTTTTTT.